This T cell receptor (beta chain) was observed in a study of T cell responses to AZD1222 COVID-19 vaccine. A word on this clone: Its target is not known.

V gave up 0 bases and J gave up 1 base, with 10 bases separating them. CDR3 length: 16 amino acids. Germline V CDR1 and CDR2: LGHNA, YNFKEQ. Whole-study results and caveats: Regions left unmutated in variants are reportedly the target of nearly half of spike-specific TCRs. AZD1222 recipients seropositive at baseline numbered only five to seven.

Here immunoSEQ multiplex PCR was the method, and the copy in TCRdb shows in-frame clones only, minus some. The sample consists of about 85,000 clones, approximately 86% of them appearing once. This clonotype was sampled from an adult in good health. Specimen: peripheral blood, collected on day 0 of AZD1222 vaccination. This chain uses TRBV4-2 with TRBJ1-5; D gene uncertain. For the CDR3, the DNA is TGTGCCAGCAGCCAAGAGGACGGAATAAGCAATCAGCCCCAGCATTTT. Translation gives CASSQEDGISNQPQHF.